The 16 T cell receptor beta chains listed next were all sequenced from one sample in a study of blood T cell repertoires in COVID-19. The protocol was immunoSEQ multiplex PCR, while the TCRdb copy is restricted to in-frame clones and leaves out a portion. The repertoire holds roughly 330,000 clones, with over 80% as singletons. The sample taken for sequencing was peripheral blood. The receptors shown here come from a man aged 25-45 years with COVID-19, enrolled during active disease.

The gene calls are TRBV28 and TRBJ2-4, with 7 nucleotides matching TRBD1. J gave up 9 bases and V 5 bases, and 10 bases lay outside the gene matches. The CDR3 spans 14 residues. Looked up from germline, CDR1 is MDHEN and CDR2 is SYDVKM. The CDR3 DNA reads as TGTGCCAGCAGTCCGGACAGGTCGGTCGGCATTCAGTACTTC. This gives the protein CASSPDRSVGIQYF.

As for this clone: Other DNA sequences from this sample encode an identical CDR3 as well. V and J are TRBV6-4 and TRBJ1-1, with TRBD1 matching 10 bases. With V trimmed by 2 bases and J by 5 bases, 2 bases remained unmatched. The germline V gene has CDR1 MRHNA and CDR2 SNTAGT. This CDR3 is 14 amino acids long. The CDR3 reads CASSDTDRGTEAFF. The CDR3 DNA sequence: TGTGCCAGCAGTGACACGGACAGGGGGACTGAAGCTTTCTTT.

The chain is built from TRBV15 and TRBJ2-1, with D maybe TRBD1 (5 bases). V shed 0 bases and J shed 6 bases, with 18 bases lying between them. CDR1 LNHNV and CDR2 YYDKDF come from the germline V gene (reference sequence). This CDR3 comprises 17 residues. CDR3 in amino acids: CATSRDGNRRRGNEQFF. The CDR3 DNA is TGTGCCACCAGCAGAGATGGGAACAGAAGAAGGGGCAATGAGCAGTTCTTC.

The V call is TRBV18, the J call TRBJ1-1; 10 bases are shared with TRBD1. The germline V gene has CDR1 KGHSH and CDR2 LQKENI. The CDR3 has 15 amino acids. J was trimmed by 3 bases and V by 3 bases; bases with no gene match: 4. The CDR3 DNA is TGTGCCAGCTCACCCGGACAGGGGGGCGACACTGAAGCTTTCTTT. It translates to CASSPGQGGDTEAFF.

This clone was counted a few times. This chain links TRBV6-5 with TRBJ1-5; tentative D call: TRBD1 (6 bases). Germline assignment: CDR1 MNHEY and CDR2 SVGAGI. V gave up 6 bases and J gave up 3 bases, with 12 bases separating them. This CDR3 comprises 14 residues. The CDR3 region has the DNA TGTGCCAGCAGGACCACAGGGCTCAATCAGCCCCAGCATTTT. It specifies CASRTTGLNQPQHF.

The V call is TRBV2, the J call TRBJ1-2; 7 bases agree with TRBD1. The CDR3 extends over 17 amino acids. The junction had 11 bases not matched to a gene; V was cut back by 4 bases and J by 0 bases. The germline CDR1 and CDR2 sequences are SNHLY and FYNNEI. CDR3 sequence reads: CASSANRDSVPNYGYTF. DNA for the CDR3: TGTGCCAGCAGTGCTAACAGGGACAGCGTGCCTAACTATGGCTACACCTTC.

V usage is TRBV19 and J usage is TRBJ1-1; D is unresolved. The V gene's germline CDR1 is LNHDA and CDR2 SQIVND (reference sequence). The ends were cut back, 1 base at V and 1 base at J, with 10 bases in the middle. This CDR3 comprises 15 residues. In DNA form, the CDR3 reads TGTGCCAGTAGTATAGTACCTTGGGCGAACACTGAAGCTTTCTTT. Its protein is CASSIVPWANTEAFF.

The chain carries TRBV2 and TRBJ2-2; 11 nucleotides align to TRBD2. This CDR3 spans 19 amino acids. Germline V gene data show CDR1 as SNHLY and CDR2 as FYNNEI. V lost 0 bases to trimming and J lost 2 bases; unmatched junction nucleotides: 8. The DNA for the CDR3 is TGTGCCAGCAGTGAAGCGCTTCGTAGCGGGAGGGCCAACACCGGGGAGCTGTTTTTT. Protein sequence: CASSEALRSGRANTGELFF.

V is TRBV5-4 and J is TRBJ2-7, with 12 bases fitting TRBD1. Germline trimming cut 2 bases from V and 2 bases from J; bases unmatched to any gene: 5. This CDR3 is built from 16 residues. The germline gives CDR1 SGHNT, CDR2 YYREEE (reference sequence). CDR3 loop: CASSFGGTGGAYEQYF. The CDR3 DNA reads as TGTGCCAGCAGCTTTGGAGGGACAGGGGGCGCCTACGAGCAGTACTTC.

The CDR3 sequence: CASSWDSGGRYEQYF. The CDR3 bases are TGTGCCAGCAGCTGGGACAGCGGGGGGCGATACGAGCAGTACTTC. This chain connects TRBV5-5 to TRBJ2-7; 9 nucleotides line up with TRBD2. Germline CDR1 is SGHKS and CDR2 is YYEKEE (reference sequence). The CDR3 consists of 15 residues. V lost 3 bases to trimming and J lost 4 bases; unmatched junction nucleotides: 8. Full variable domain (remainder filled in from reference TRBV5-5 and TRBJ2-7): DAGVTQSPTHLIKTRGQQVTLRCSPISGHKSVSWYQQVLGQGPQFIFQYYEKEERGRGNFPDRFSARQFPNYSSELNVNALLLGDSALYLCASSWDSGGRYEQYFGPGTRLTVT.

This rearrangement joins TRBV5-4 to TRBJ1-4, with D tentatively TRBD1 (5 bases). V was clipped by 0 bases and J by 4 bases, with 7 bases between them. The CDR3 covers 14 residues. The germline V gene has CDR1 SGHNT and CDR2 YYREEE (reference sequence). The CDR3 spells CASSLDRLNEKLFF. The CDR3 nucleotides read TGTGCCAGCAGCTTGGACAGGCTTAATGAAAAACTGTTTTTT.

The V gene is TRBV14, the J gene TRBJ2-7; possibly TRBD2 for D (6 bases). V was trimmed by 0 bases and J by 7 bases, leaving 10 bases between them. This CDR3 contains 13 residues. CDR1 SGHDN and CDR2 FVKESK come from the germline V gene. The DNA for the CDR3 is TGTGCCAGCAGCCAAGATTGGGAGGCGGAGCAGTACTTC. It translates to CASSQDWEAEQYF.

A few counts support this clone. The chain links TRBV30 to TRBJ1-6; D uncertain. Trimming cost V 4 bases and J 0 bases, with 7 bases left between them. This CDR3 comprises 14 residues. Germline loops: CDR1 GTSNPN, CDR2 SVGIG (reference sequence). The DNA of the CDR3 is TGTGCCTGGAAGTCGAGCTCCTATAATTCACCCCTCCACTTT. Protein sequence: CAWKSSSYNSPLHF.

This sequence joins TRBV5-4 and TRBJ2-1, with D possibly TRBD2 on 6 matching bases. Germline CDR1 and CDR2: SGHNT and YYREEE (reference sequence). The CDR3 is 15 amino acids. V was trimmed by 4 bases and J by 9 bases, leaving 20 bases between them. This CDR3 reads CASSGGIQLTFEQFF. CDR3 bases: TGTGCCAGCAGCGGCGGGATCCAGCTGACTTTTGAGCAGTTCTTC.

This sequence joins TRBV14 and TRBJ2-5; D remains ambiguous. Per the germline V gene, CDR1 is SGHDN and CDR2 is FVKESK. This CDR3 contains 12 residues. The V end was cut by 1 base, the J end by 7 bases, with 7 bases between. CDR3 amino acids: CASSQVAGTQYF. The CDR3 DNA reads as TGTGCCAGCAGCCAAGTGGCAGGGACCCAGTACTTC.

The gene calls are TRBV7-2 and TRBJ2-5; 11 bases align to TRBD2. The CDR3 has 17 amino acids. J was trimmed by 1 base and V by 0 bases; bases with no gene match: 4. Germline V gene sequence: CDR1 SGHTA, CDR2 FQGNSA. The DNA of the CDR3 is TGTGCCAGCAGCTTAGCGCGAACTAGCGGGGGCCAAGAGACCCAGTACTTC. Translated: CASSLARTSGGQETQYF.